The next 6 T cell receptor beta chains were all read from a single sample in a study of Graves' ophthalmopathy and Graves' hyperthyroidism listed by TCRdb under 2018. These reads were obtained on an Illumina HiSeq 2000. For repertoire sequencing, the TCR beta CDR3 regions were amplified from RNA transcripts. A first-round RT-PCR used HTBI primers with the Qiagen OneStep RT-PCR kit, followed by a second-round multiplex PCR, size selection and purification. TCRdb took the public reads, trimmed them with fastp at Q25, ran MiXCR for clone calling and kept in-frame beta chains. When rows share a CDR3 protein, they turn into one entry using the most common DNA and genes. Here the sample has about 1.2 million distinct CDR3 sequences; 35% to 40% occur a single time. The ten largest clones capture over 8.5% of the sample. The material sequenced was peripheral blood or thyroid tissue (not recorded which). The receptors derive from an adult man with Graves' hyperthyroidism.

J is TRBJ1-5 and V is TRBV12-3 or TRBV12-4; TRBD1 matches at 12 bases. Trimming took 4 bases from V and 3 from J; bases not matched to a gene: 13. The CDR3 contains 19 residues. CDR3 DNA sequence: TGTGCCAGCAGTTACGCAAAGCTGGGACAGGGGGCGGTCAATCAGCCCCAGCATTTT. Translating gives CASSYAKLGQGAVNQPQHF.

The rearrangement uses TRBV6-5 and TRBJ2-7; perhaps TRBD2 as D (6 bases). V lost 0 bases and J 0 bases, leaving 15 bases between the germline ends. The CDR3 is 17 amino acids. Germline CDR1 MNHEY, CDR2 SVGAGI. The CDR3, as DNA: TGTGCCAGCAGTTACTCGGAGACCGGGACTTACTCCTACGAGCAGTACTTC. Its translation is CASSYSETGTYSYEQYF.

This clonotype came up a few times. The CDR3, as DNA: TGTGCCAGCGGCAGGGAGAGTGAAGCTTTCTTT. As protein: CASGRESEAFF. The chain couples TRBV19 to TRBJ1-1; a possible D gene is TRBD1 (5 bases). V lost 9 bases and J 7 bases, leaving 12 bases between the germline ends. Looked up from germline, CDR1 is LNHDA and CDR2 is SQIVND (reference sequence). This CDR3 spans 11 amino acids.

Of note for this clonotype: At one end, the junction sequence differs from germline, possibly due to a read error. The rearrangement joins TRBV7-2 to TRBJ1-6; D is undetermined. Looked up from germline, CDR1 is SGHTA and CDR2 is FQGNSA. The CDR3 has 14 amino acids. CDR3 nucleotide sequence: TGTGCCAGCAGGGGTACTGCGGAAAATTCACCCCTCCGCTTT. It translates to CASRGTAENSPLRF.

This clonotype was counted between two and nine times. J is TRBJ1-5 and V is TRBV6-5; D perhaps matches TRBD1 (5 bases). The germline CDR1 and CDR2 sequences are MNHEY and SVGAGI. V lost 8 bases to trimming and J lost 2 bases, with 22 bases between them. There are 17 residues in the CDR3. For the CDR3, the DNA is TGTGCCAGCCGGGGCTCGAGGGACCTTAGGGGCAATCAGCCCCAGCATTTT. Translated: CASRGSRDLRGNQPQHF.

This clonotype has a count of ten or more. The V and J genes are TRBV5-8 and TRBJ2-7, with D possibly being TRBD1 (5 bases). Trimming removed 6 bases at V and 6 bases at J, with 16 bases between. Germline assignment: CDR1 SGHTS and CDR2 YDEGEE. The CDR3 totals 13 residues. CDR3 in amino acids: CASTGPGQGEQYF. CDR3 nucleotides: TGTGCCAGCACAGGTCCAGGGCAGGGCGAGCAGTACTTC. The full variable domain, rest sourced from reference TRBV5-8 and TRBJ2-7, is EAGVTQSPTHLIKTRGQQATLRCSPISGHTSVYWYQQALGLGLQFLLWYDEGEERNRGNFPPRFSGRQFPNYSSELNVNALELEDSALYLCASTGPGQGEQYFGPGTRLTVT.